The next 19 T cell receptor beta chains were all read from a single sample in a study of blood T cell repertoires in COVID-19. The repertoire was sequenced with immunoSEQ multiplex PCR; TCRdb's copy has only in-frame clones and lacks some. Of roughly 220,000 clones in the sample, 80% to 90% are singletons; the top ten hold approximately 2%. Sequenced material: peripheral blood. The receptors were sampled from a man between 25 and 39 years old who had recovered from COVID-19.

This rearrangement joins TRBV12-3 or TRBV12-4 to TRBJ2-1, with D uncertain. This CDR3 has 12 amino acids. The germline V and J ends were trimmed by 6 bases and 3 bases, with 6 bases remaining between them. CDR3 sequence (DNA): TGTGCCAGCAGGACGGGCTACAATGAGCAGTTCTTC. Translated: CASRTGYNEQFF.

The V call is TRBV5-1, the J call TRBJ2-2; 9 nucleotides line up with TRBD1. The V gene's germline CDR1 is SGHRS and CDR2 YFSETQ. The CDR3 is 17 amino acids. J gave up 5 bases and V 2 bases, and 10 bases lay outside the gene matches. The CDR3 region is CASSFGPGQGGTGELFF. CDR3 bases: TGCGCCAGCAGCTTTGGACCGGGACAGGGAGGGACCGGGGAGCTGTTTTTT.

The rearrangement uses TRBV5-4 and TRBJ1-1; 8 bases line up with TRBD1. V lost 0 bases and J lost 6; bases outside the gene matches: 7. The CDR3 totals 15 residues. Germline assignment: CDR1 SGHNT and CDR2 YYREEE (reference sequence). The chain's CDR3 is CASSLEQGGAPEAFF. The CDR3 DNA sequence: TGTGCCAGCAGCTTGGAACAGGGGGGGGCACCTGAAGCTTTCTTT.

The V gene is TRBV19, the J gene TRBJ1-6; the match to TRBD1 covers 8 bases. V lost 3 bases to trimming and J lost 0 bases; unmatched junction nucleotides: 10. The CDR3 is made up of 19 amino acids. Germline CDR1 is LNHDA and CDR2 is SQIVND (reference sequence). The CDR3 sequence: CASSIPTGASISYNSPLHF. CDR3 sequence (DNA): TGTGCCAGTAGTATCCCGACAGGGGCCTCCATCTCCTATAATTCACCCCTCCACTTT.

V usage is TRBV6-5 and J usage is TRBJ1-5; 8 bases agree with TRBD1. The germline V gene encodes CDR1 MNHEY and CDR2 SVGAGI. J gave up 6 bases and V 10 bases, and 14 bases lay outside the gene matches. The CDR3 contains 15 residues. The CDR3 reads CATSSTGDKAQPQHF. CDR3 nucleotide sequence: TGTGCCACCTCCTCGACAGGGGATAAAGCTCAGCCCCAGCATTTT.

The chain couples TRBV12-3 or TRBV12-4 to TRBJ2-7; D might be TRBD1 (5 bases). V was trimmed by 5 bases and J by 9 bases, leaving 14 bases between them. The CDR3 runs to 12 residues. DNA of the CDR3: TGTGCCAGCAGTACACAGGCCCGCGGGCAGTACTTC. It is translated as CASSTQARGQYF.

V usage is TRBV18 and J usage is TRBJ1-1; D gene ambiguous. This CDR3 has 14 amino acids. Trimming pared 3 bases from V and 3 bases from J, leaving 11 bases between. The germline CDR1 and CDR2 sequences are KGHSH and LQKENI. The chain's CDR3 is CASSPRDVYTEAFF. For the CDR3, the DNA is TGTGCCAGCTCACCGAGGGATGTCTACACTGAAGCTTTCTTT.

This CDR3 is CASSPEGAGYNEQFF. CDR3 DNA: TGCGCCAGCAGCCCAGAAGGTGCAGGTTACAATGAGCAGTTCTTC. V gene TRBV4-1 combines with J gene TRBJ2-1, with D uncertain. V was clipped by 4 bases and J by 4 bases, with 14 bases between them. Germline-derived CDR1 and CDR2 are MGHRA and YSYEKL. The CDR3 runs to 15 residues.

The CDR3 DNA is TGTGCCAGCAGTTATGGACAGGAATACGAGCAGTACTTC. It specifies CASSYGQEYEQYF. The rearrangement uses TRBV7-8 and TRBJ2-7, with TRBD1 identical over 7 bases. V was clipped by 6 bases and J by 4 bases; unmatched bases: 6. The CDR3 totals 13 residues. Germline values: CDR1 SGHVS, CDR2 FQNEAQ.

This clone was picked up a small number of times. This rearrangement joins TRBV24-1 to TRBJ1-1; maybe TRBD1 (6 bases). This CDR3 is 12 amino acids long. Trimming left V 3 bases short and J 9 bases short, with 10 bases between. Looked up from germline, CDR1 is KGHDR and CDR2 is SFDVKD. In DNA, the CDR3 is TGTGCCACCAGTGATGGGACAACTCAAGCTTTCTTT. Translation: CATSDGTTQAFF.

The J gene is TRBJ1-2, the V gene TRBV7-2; no definite D call. Germline V gene sequence: CDR1 SGHTA, CDR2 FQGNSA. V was pared by 5 bases and J by 4 bases, with 8 bases between. The CDR3 has 12 residues. CDR3 bases: TGTGCCAGCAGCACCCGGGGCTATGGCTACACCTTC. As protein: CASSTRGYGYTF.

This clone was seen once. This sequence joins TRBV18 and TRBJ1-1; 7 bases align to TRBD1. Germline CDR1 is KGHSH and CDR2 is LQKENI. V trimming: 5 bases; J trimming: 7 bases; junction bases outside the gene matches: 10. The CDR3 spans 14 residues. CDR3 sequence (DNA): TGTGCCAGCTCATTAATTGAGGGGGCCGGTGAAGCTTTCTTT. Translating it yields CASSLIEGAGEAFF.

This clone came up once. The chain carries TRBV19 and TRBJ2-3, with a possible D match to TRBD1 (6 bases). Germline CDR1 LNHDA, CDR2 SQIVND (reference sequence). The ends were cut back, 8 bases at V and 5 bases at J, with 14 bases in the middle. The CDR3 is made up of 13 amino acids. The CDR3, as DNA: TGTGCCAGTGGGGACACCGGAGGAGATACGCAGTATTTT. It encodes CASGDTGGDTQYF.

The chain carries TRBV7-9 and TRBJ2-3; tentative D call: TRBD1 (5 bases). The CDR3 covers 15 residues. The ends were cut back, 1 base at V and 2 bases at J, with 10 bases in the middle. Germline V CDR1 and CDR2: SEHNR, FQNEAQ (reference sequence). CDR3 sequence (DNA): TGTGCCAGCAGCTTAGAGGGGTTCTACACAGATACGCAGTATTTT. Amino acids: CASSLEGFYTDTQYF. Combining the CDR3 with reference TRBV7-9 and TRBJ2-3 gives the whole variable domain DTGVSQNPRHKITKRGQNVTFRCDPISEHNRLYWYRQTLGQGPEFLTYFQNEAQLEKSRLLSDRFSAERPKGSFSTLEIQRTEQGDSAMYLCASSLEGFYTDTQYFGPGTRLTVL.

The chain is built from TRBV30 and TRBJ2-3; D might be TRBD1 (5 bases). This CDR3 has 13 residues. CDR1 GTSNPN and CDR2 SVGIG come from the germline V gene (reference sequence). Trimming took off 0 bases at V and 10 bases at J, with 14 bases between the two ends. The CDR3 sequence: CAWSVRMVQAQYF. The CDR3 DNA follows: TGTGCCTGGAGTGTACGGATGGTACAGGCGCAGTATTTT.

The V call is TRBV3-1 (or the pseudogene TRBV3-2), the J call TRBJ1-6; 7 positions agree with TRBD1. J was trimmed by 6 bases and V by 0 bases; bases with no gene match: 11. CDR3 size: 18 residues. Germline V CDR1 and CDR2: LGHDT, YNNKEL (reference sequence). The CDR3 nucleotides are TGTGCCAGCAGCCAAGAGAGGTTAGGGGGCGCGAGTAATTCACCCCTCCACTTT. This gives the protein CASSQERLGGASNSPLHF.

The chain employs TRBV19 and TRBJ2-6, with 8 nucleotides matching TRBD2. Trimming at V came to 7 bases and at J to 0 bases, leaving 5 bases not matched to a gene. CDR3 length: 16 residues. Germline CDR1 LNHDA, CDR2 SQIVND (reference sequence). This CDR3 reads CASNDGGASGANVLTF. The CDR3 DNA follows: TGTGCCAGTAATGACGGGGGGGCCTCTGGGGCCAACGTCCTGACTTTC.

The chain recombines TRBV4-1 with TRBJ2-7, with 7 nucleotides matching TRBD1. The CDR3 consists of 15 residues. The J segment lost 3 bases and the V segment lost 1 base, leaving 6 bases of the junction unmatched. From germline, CDR1 is MGHRA and CDR2 YSYEKL. This chain's CDR3 is CASSQARTGIYEQYF. The CDR3 DNA reads as TGCGCCAGCAGCCAAGCCCGGACAGGCATCTACGAGCAGTACTTC.

The chain recombines TRBV6-5 with TRBJ2-7; TRBD1 matches 8 bases. This CDR3 is 15 amino acids long. Trimming took 6 bases from V and 1 from J; bases not matched to a gene: 8. Germline V gene data show CDR1 as MNHEY and CDR2 as SVGAGI. DNA for the CDR3: TGTGCCAGCAGCTTAGGCGGGACAGGTTCCTACGAGCAGTACTTC. Its protein product is CASSLGGTGSYEQYF.